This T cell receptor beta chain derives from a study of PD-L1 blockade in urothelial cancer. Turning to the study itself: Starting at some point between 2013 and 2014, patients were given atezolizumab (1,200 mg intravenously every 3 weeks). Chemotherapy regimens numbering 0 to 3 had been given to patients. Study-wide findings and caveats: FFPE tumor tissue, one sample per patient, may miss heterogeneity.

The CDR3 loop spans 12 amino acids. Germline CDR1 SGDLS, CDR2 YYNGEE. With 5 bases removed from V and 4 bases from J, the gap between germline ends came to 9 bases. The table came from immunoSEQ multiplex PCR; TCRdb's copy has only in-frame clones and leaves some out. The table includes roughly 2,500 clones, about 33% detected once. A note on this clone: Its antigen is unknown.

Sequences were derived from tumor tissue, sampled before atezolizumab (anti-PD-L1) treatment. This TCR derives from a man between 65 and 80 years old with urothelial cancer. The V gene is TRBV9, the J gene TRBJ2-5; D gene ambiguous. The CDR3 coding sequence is TGTGCCAGCAGTGTGACTGGAGAGACCCAGTACTTC. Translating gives CASSVTGETQYF.